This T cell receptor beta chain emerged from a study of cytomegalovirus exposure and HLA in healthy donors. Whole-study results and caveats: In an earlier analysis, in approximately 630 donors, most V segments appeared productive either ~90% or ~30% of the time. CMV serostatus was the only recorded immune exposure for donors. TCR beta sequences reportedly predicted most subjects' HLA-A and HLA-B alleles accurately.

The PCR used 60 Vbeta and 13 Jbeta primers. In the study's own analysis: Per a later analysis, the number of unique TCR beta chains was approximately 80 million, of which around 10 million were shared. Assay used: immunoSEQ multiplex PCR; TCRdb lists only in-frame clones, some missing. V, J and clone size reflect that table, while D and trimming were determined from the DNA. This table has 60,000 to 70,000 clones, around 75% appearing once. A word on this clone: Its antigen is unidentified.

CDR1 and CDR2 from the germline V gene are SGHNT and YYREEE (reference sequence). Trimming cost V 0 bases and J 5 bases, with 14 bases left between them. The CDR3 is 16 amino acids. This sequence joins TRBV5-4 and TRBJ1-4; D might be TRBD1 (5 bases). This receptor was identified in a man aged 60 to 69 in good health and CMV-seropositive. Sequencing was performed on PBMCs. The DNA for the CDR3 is TGTGCCAGCAGCTTGGCAACGGGGCGGGGGAATGAAAAACTGTTTTTT. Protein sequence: CASSLATGRGNEKLFF.